Listed below are T cell receptor beta chains from one sample, sequenced in a study of shared clonotypes between healthy human individuals. Assay used: immunoSEQ multiplex PCR; TCRdb lists only in-frame clones, some missing. The repertoire holds 2.3 million or so clones, with about 92% as singletons. Sequenced sample: naive CD4+ T cells from PBMCs. These TCRs come from a young man in good health. Some clones in this sample may be carry-over from other donors' samples. CDR3s include the opening cysteine and the closing phenylalanine or tryptophan. Fields, in order: D gene, J gene, V gene, CDR3 length, clone size, CDR3 protein, CDR3 DNA. The D gene is left open where the match is weak. The size entry is marked missing in some rows and otherwise reads once, few, many or a size class.

D gene: .; J gene: TRBJ1-1; V gene: TRBV19; CDR3 length: 13; clone size: .; CDR3 protein: CASRRQVNTEAFF; CDR3 DNA: TGTGCCAGTAGGAGACAGGTGAACACTGAAGCTTTCTTT
D gene: TRBD2; J gene: TRBJ2-1; V gene: TRBV9; CDR3 length: 14; clone size: .; CDR3 protein: CASSVRTSNNEQFF; CDR3 DNA: TGTGCCAGCAGCGTTCGGACTAGCAACAATGAGCAGTTCTTC
D gene: .; J gene: TRBJ1-2; V gene: TRBV5-1; CDR3 length: 15; clone size: .; CDR3 protein: CASSLDTRWPYGYTF; CDR3 DNA: TGCGCCAGCAGCTTAGACACTCGGTGGCCCTATGGCTACACCTTC
D gene: TRBD1; J gene: TRBJ1-2; V gene: TRBV5-1; CDR3 length: 15; clone size: .; CDR3 protein: CASSTLPGQGVGYTF; CDR3 DNA: TGCGCCAGCAGCACTTTACCGGGACAGGGAGTTGGCTACACCTTC
D gene: .; J gene: TRBJ2-6; V gene: TRBV29-1; CDR3 length: 12; clone size: few; CDR3 protein: CSVDSGANVLTF; CDR3 DNA: TGCAGCGTTGACTCCGGGGCCAACGTCCTGACTTTC
D gene: .; J gene: TRBJ2-7; V gene: TRBV7-3; CDR3 length: 15; clone size: .; CDR3 protein: CASSLNGRSSYEQYF; CDR3 DNA: TGTGCCAGCAGCTTAAATGGCAGAAGCTCCTACGAGCAGTACTTC
D gene: .; J gene: TRBJ1-1; V gene: TRBV18; CDR3 length: 13; clone size: few; CDR3 protein: CASSRSAPPEAFF; CDR3 DNA: TGTGCCAGCTCACGTTCAGCTCCTCCTGAAGCTTTCTTT
D gene: TRBD1; J gene: TRBJ1-1; V gene: TRBV7-3; CDR3 length: 14; clone size: .; CDR3 protein: CASSATGSNTEAFF; CDR3 DNA: TGTGCCAGCAGCGCGACAGGGAGTAACACTGAAGCTTTCTTT
D gene: TRBD1; J gene: TRBJ1-6; V gene: TRBV29-1; CDR3 length: 13; clone size: once; CDR3 protein: CSVRDRGGSPLHF; CDR3 DNA: TGCAGCGTCAGAGACAGGGGAGGTTCACCCCTCCACTTT
D gene: .; J gene: TRBJ2-5; V gene: TRBV2; CDR3 length: 14; clone size: once; CDR3 protein: CASSELLDGETQYF; CDR3 DNA: TGTGCCAGCAGTGAGTTGTTAGATGGGGAGACCCAGTACTTC
D gene: TRBD1; J gene: TRBJ2-7; V gene: TRBV6-6; CDR3 length: 14; clone size: .; CDR3 protein: CASSYGTENFEQYF; CDR3 DNA: TGTGCCAGCAGTTATGGGACAGAGAATTTCGAGCAGTACTTC
D gene: TRBD2; J gene: TRBJ2-1; V gene: TRBV28; CDR3 length: 12; clone size: .; CDR3 protein: CAIGTSGREQFF; CDR3 DNA: TGTGCCATCGGGACTAGCGGTCGTGAGCAGTTCTTC
D gene: .; J gene: TRBJ1-5; V gene: TRBV7-8; CDR3 length: 16; clone size: .; CDR3 protein: CASSLAVTGGNQPQHF; CDR3 DNA: TGTGCCAGCAGCTTAGCGGTGACAGGAGGCAATCAGCCCCAGCATTTT
D gene: TRBD2; J gene: TRBJ2-3; V gene: TRBV7-3; CDR3 length: 15; clone size: .; CDR3 protein: CASSFGGGGTDTQYF; CDR3 DNA: TGTGCCAGCAGCTTTGGGGGAGGGGGCACAGATACGCAGTATTTT
D gene: TRBD2; J gene: TRBJ2-1; V gene: TRBV28; CDR3 length: 16; clone size: .; CDR3 protein: CASGPGGTGVLGEQFF; CDR3 DNA: TGTGCCAGCGGTCCCGGGGGGACTGGAGTTTTGGGTGAGCAGTTCTTC
D gene: TRBD2; J gene: TRBJ2-1; V gene: TRBV4-3; CDR3 length: 16; clone size: .; CDR3 protein: CASSQLTSGIAHEQFF; CDR3 DNA: TGCGCCAGCAGCCAACTGACTAGCGGGATTGCCCATGAGCAGTTCTTC
D gene: .; J gene: TRBJ2-7; V gene: TRBV18; CDR3 length: 13; clone size: .; CDR3 protein: CASSPPSRDEQYF; CDR3 DNA: TGTGCCAGCTCACCACCTTCCCGCGACGAGCAGTACTTC
D gene: .; J gene: TRBJ2-7; V gene: TRBV28; CDR3 length: 15; clone size: .; CDR3 protein: CASTTVGGGRVEQYF; CDR3 DNA: TGTGCCAGCACCACTGTAGGGGGTGGGCGTGTCGAGCAGTACTTC
D gene: .; J gene: TRBJ2-5; V gene: TRBV7-8; CDR3 length: 15; clone size: once; CDR3 protein: CASSLTLRAPKTQYF; CDR3 DNA: TGTGCCAGCAGCTTAACTTTGCGAGCCCCGAAGACCCAGTACTTC
D gene: .; J gene: TRBJ1-2; V gene: TRBV19; CDR3 length: 13; clone size: .; CDR3 protein: CASSRTENYGYTF; CDR3 DNA: TGTGCCAGTAGCAGGACAGAGAACTATGGCTACACCTTC
D gene: TRBD2; J gene: TRBJ2-1; V gene: TRBV6-1; CDR3 length: 14; clone size: .; CDR3 protein: CASSQGLAPNEQFF; CDR3 DNA: TGTGCCAGCAGCCAAGGACTAGCCCCCAATGAGCAGTTCTTC
D gene: .; J gene: TRBJ1-1; V gene: TRBV11-1; CDR3 length: 16; clone size: .; CDR3 protein: CASSAFLDAENTEAFF; CDR3 DNA: TGTGCCAGCAGCGCCTTTCTAGATGCGGAGAACACTGAAGCTTTCTTT
D gene: TRBD1; J gene: TRBJ1-4; V gene: TRBV5-1; CDR3 length: 16; clone size: once; CDR3 protein: CASSPTSTGGNEKLFF; CDR3 DNA: TGCGCCAGCAGCCCAACTTCGACAGGGGGCAATGAAAAACTGTTTTTT
D gene: .; J gene: TRBJ1-2; V gene: TRBV30; CDR3 length: 17; clone size: .; CDR3 protein: CAWSKFIWVAPNYGYTF; CDR3 DNA: TGTGCCTGGAGTAAATTTATTTGGGTCGCTCCTAACTATGGCTACACCTTC
D gene: .; J gene: TRBJ1-2; V gene: TRBV6-1; CDR3 length: 14; clone size: .; CDR3 protein: CATRLTGVPYGYTF; CDR3 DNA: TGTGCCACCCGACTGACAGGAGTGCCCTATGGCTACACCTTC
D gene: .; J gene: TRBJ2-7; V gene: TRBV5-5; CDR3 length: 14; clone size: .; CDR3 protein: CASSPRQNSYEQYF; CDR3 DNA: TGTGCCAGCAGCCCTAGACAGAACTCCTACGAGCAGTACTTC
D gene: .; J gene: TRBJ2-7; V gene: TRBV6-1; CDR3 length: 16; clone size: .; CDR3 protein: CASSEAIGILYYEQYF; CDR3 DNA: TGTGCCAGCAGTGAAGCCATCGGGATCCTTTATTACGAGCAGTACTTC
D gene: .; J gene: TRBJ2-5; V gene: TRBV19; CDR3 length: 14; clone size: .; CDR3 protein: CASSIGQPPTTQYF; CDR3 DNA: TGTGCCAGTAGTATAGGGCAGCCTCCAACGACCCAGTACTTC
D gene: .; J gene: TRBJ1-2; V gene: TRBV4-1; CDR3 length: 17; clone size: .; CDR3 protein: CASSQDPRGPSGDGYTF; CDR3 DNA: TGCGCCAGCAGCCAAGATCCTAGGGGACCGTCGGGGGATGGCTACACCTTC
D gene: .; J gene: TRBJ1-4; V gene: TRBV7-9; CDR3 length: 14; clone size: .; CDR3 protein: CASSLEATNEKLFF; CDR3 DNA: TGTGCCAGCAGCTTAGAAGCAACTAATGAAAAACTGTTTTTT
D gene: .; J gene: TRBJ2-3; V gene: TRBV7-3; CDR3 length: 14; clone size: .; CDR3 protein: CASTWTLPSDTQYF; CDR3 DNA: TGTGCCAGCACCTGGACCTTACCGTCAGATACGCAGTATTTT
D gene: .; J gene: TRBJ1-2; V gene: TRBV21-1; CDR3 length: 14; clone size: .; CDR3 protein: CASSKGGGRAGYTF; CDR3 DNA: TGTGCCAGCAGCAAAGGGGGTGGACGAGCTGGCTACACCTTC
D gene: .; J gene: TRBJ2-7; V gene: TRBV7-2; CDR3 length: 13; clone size: .; CDR3 protein: CASSSRISYEQYF; CDR3 DNA: TGTGCCAGCAGCTCTCGGATCTCCTACGAGCAGTACTTC
D gene: .; J gene: TRBJ2-7; V gene: TRBV11-2; CDR3 length: 14; clone size: .; CDR3 protein: CASSLAGLSYEQYF; CDR3 DNA: TGTGCCAGCAGCTTAGCCGGTCTGTCCTACGAGCAGTACTTC
D gene: TRBD2; J gene: TRBJ2-4; V gene: TRBV18; CDR3 length: 15; clone size: once; CDR3 protein: CASSPWTSAQNIQYF; CDR3 DNA: TGTGCCAGCTCACCCTGGACTAGCGCCCAAAACATTCAGTACTTC
D gene: .; J gene: TRBJ1-5; V gene: TRBV2; CDR3 length: 14; clone size: .; CDR3 protein: CASSEGSYNQPQHF; CDR3 DNA: TGTGCCAGCAGTGAAGGCAGTTACAATCAGCCCCAGCATTTT
D gene: TRBD2; J gene: TRBJ2-5; V gene: TRBV9; CDR3 length: 15; clone size: .; CDR3 protein: CASSELAGEYETQYF; CDR3 DNA: TGTGCCAGCAGCGAGCTAGCGGGAGAGTACGAGACCCAGTACTTC
D gene: .; J gene: TRBJ2-5; V gene: TRBV27; CDR3 length: 15; clone size: .; CDR3 protein: CASTPAWGRGETQYF; CDR3 DNA: TGTGCCAGCACCCCCGCGTGGGGACGGGGAGAGACCCAGTACTTC
D gene: .; J gene: TRBJ2-7; V gene: TRBV19; CDR3 length: 14; clone size: once; CDR3 protein: CASSIVGGSYEQYF; CDR3 DNA: TGTGCCAGTAGTATAGTAGGCGGATCCTACGAGCAGTACTTC
D gene: TRBD2; J gene: TRBJ2-2; V gene: TRBV30; CDR3 length: 14; clone size: .; CDR3 protein: CAWSRLAEAGELFF; CDR3 DNA: TGTGCCTGGAGTCGGCTAGCGGAGGCCGGGGAGCTGTTTTTT
D gene: TRBD2; J gene: TRBJ2-1; V gene: TRBV29-1; CDR3 length: 17; clone size: .; CDR3 protein: CSVGVGLAGASYNEQFF; CDR3 DNA: TGCAGCGTTGGGGTGGGACTAGCGGGGGCCTCCTACAATGAGCAGTTCTTC
D gene: TRBD2; J gene: TRBJ2-3; V gene: TRBV6-4; CDR3 length: 13; clone size: once; CDR3 protein: CASTPSGSNTQYF; CDR3 DNA: TGTGCCAGCACCCCTAGCGGGAGTAATACGCAGTATTTT
D gene: TRBD1; J gene: TRBJ2-5; V gene: TRBV28; CDR3 length: 16; clone size: .; CDR3 protein: CASSSSFDRVLKTQYF; CDR3 DNA: TGTGCCAGCAGTAGCTCTTTCGACAGGGTTCTTAAGACCCAGTACTTC
D gene: .; J gene: TRBJ2-2; V gene: TRBV2; CDR3 length: 13; clone size: .; CDR3 protein: CASSMAVTGELFF; CDR3 DNA: TGTGCCAGCAGTATGGCGGTCACCGGGGAGCTGTTTTTT